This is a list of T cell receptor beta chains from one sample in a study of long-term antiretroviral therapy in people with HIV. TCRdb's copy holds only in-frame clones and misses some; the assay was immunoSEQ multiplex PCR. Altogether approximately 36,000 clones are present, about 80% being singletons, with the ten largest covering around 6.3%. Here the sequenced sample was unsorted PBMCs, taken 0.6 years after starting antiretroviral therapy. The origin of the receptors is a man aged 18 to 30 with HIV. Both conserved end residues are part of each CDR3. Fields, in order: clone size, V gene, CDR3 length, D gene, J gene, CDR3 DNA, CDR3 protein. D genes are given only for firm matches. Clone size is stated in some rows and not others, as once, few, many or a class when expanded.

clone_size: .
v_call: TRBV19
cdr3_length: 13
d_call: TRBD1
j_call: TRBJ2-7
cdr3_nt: TGTGCCAGTAGCCGAATCGACAGGGACGAGCAGTACTTC
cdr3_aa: CASSRIDRDEQYF

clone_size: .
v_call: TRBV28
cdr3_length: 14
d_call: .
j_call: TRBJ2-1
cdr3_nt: TGTGCCAGCACCCCCGTCGGACCTTACAATGAGCAGTTCTTC
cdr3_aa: CASTPVGPYNEQFF

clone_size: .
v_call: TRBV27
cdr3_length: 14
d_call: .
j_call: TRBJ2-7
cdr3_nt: TGTGCCAGCAGTTTATCGCCGGATTCCTACGAGCAGTACTTC
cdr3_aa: CASSLSPDSYEQYF

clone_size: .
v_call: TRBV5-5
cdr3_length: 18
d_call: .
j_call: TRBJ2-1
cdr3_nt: TGTGCCAGCAGCTTGATACCCCTGGGAGGACCCTCCTACAATGAGCAGTTCTTC
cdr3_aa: CASSLIPLGGPSYNEQFF

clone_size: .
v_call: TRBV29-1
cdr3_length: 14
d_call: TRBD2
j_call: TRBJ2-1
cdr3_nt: TGCAGCGTTGTCGGGACTAGCTCCTACAATGAGCAGTTCTTC
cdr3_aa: CSVVGTSSYNEQFF

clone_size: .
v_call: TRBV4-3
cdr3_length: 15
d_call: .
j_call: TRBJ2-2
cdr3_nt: TGCGCCAGCAGCCAAGCCGGGAGAGGAACCGGGGAGCTGTTTTTT
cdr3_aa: CASSQAGRGTGELFF

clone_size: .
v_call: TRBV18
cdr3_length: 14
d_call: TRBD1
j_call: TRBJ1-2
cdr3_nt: TGTGCCAGCTCACCGGGACAGGGTAACTATGGCTACACCTTC
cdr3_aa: CASSPGQGNYGYTF

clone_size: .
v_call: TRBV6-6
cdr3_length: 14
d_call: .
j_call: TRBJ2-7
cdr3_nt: TGTGCCAGCACCCTACAGGAATTTGGGGGCGAGCATTACTTC
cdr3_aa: CASTLQEFGGEHYF

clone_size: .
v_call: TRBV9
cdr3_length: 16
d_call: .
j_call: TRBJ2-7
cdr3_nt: TGTGCCAGCAGCCCCGACGGCCCGGGAGCCTTCTACGAGCAGTACTTC
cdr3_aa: CASSPDGPGAFYEQYF

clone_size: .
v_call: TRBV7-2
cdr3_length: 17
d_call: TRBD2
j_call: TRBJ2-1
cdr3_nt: TGTGCCAGCAGCTTAGGGGGTCGGGCTAGCGGGACCGATGAGCAGTTCTTC
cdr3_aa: CASSLGGRASGTDEQFF

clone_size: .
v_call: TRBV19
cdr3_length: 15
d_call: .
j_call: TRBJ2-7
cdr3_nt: TGTGCCAGTAGTTCGGGAGGGACAGCCCGCTACGAGCAGTACTTC
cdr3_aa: CASSSGGTARYEQYF

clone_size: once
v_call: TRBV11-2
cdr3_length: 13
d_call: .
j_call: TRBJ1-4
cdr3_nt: TGTGCCAGCAGCCGGACAGTTAATGAAAAACTGTTTTTT
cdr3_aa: CASSRTVNEKLFF

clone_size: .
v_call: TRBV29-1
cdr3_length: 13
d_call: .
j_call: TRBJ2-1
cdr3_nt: TGCAGCGTTGAACCAAACTCCTACAATGAGCAGTTCTTC
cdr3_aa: CSVEPNSYNEQFF

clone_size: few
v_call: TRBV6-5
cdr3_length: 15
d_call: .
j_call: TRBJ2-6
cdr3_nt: TGTGCCAGCAGGAGCGGCAGCTCTGGGGCCAACGTCCTGACTTTC
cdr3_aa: CASRSGSSGANVLTF

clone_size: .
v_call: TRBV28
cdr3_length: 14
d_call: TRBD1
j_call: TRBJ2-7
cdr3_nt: TGTGCCAGCCCCCCGGGACAGGGGTCCTACGAGCAGTACTTC
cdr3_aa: CASPPGQGSYEQYF

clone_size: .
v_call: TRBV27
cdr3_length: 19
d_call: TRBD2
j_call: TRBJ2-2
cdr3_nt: TGTGCCAGTAGTACCCGAGATCGGCCAGCGGGAGTTAGGACCGGGGAGCTGTTTTTT
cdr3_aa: CASSTRDRPAGVRTGELFF

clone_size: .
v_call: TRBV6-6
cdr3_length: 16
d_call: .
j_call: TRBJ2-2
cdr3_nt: TGTGCCAGCAGACAATCAAGCGGAAAGGGCGCCGGGGAGCTGTTTTTT
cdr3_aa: CASRQSSGKGAGELFF

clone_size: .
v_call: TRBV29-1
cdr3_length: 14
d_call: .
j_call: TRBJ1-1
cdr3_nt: TGCAGCGTCCCAGATTCGACAAGGAACACTGAAGCTTTCTTT
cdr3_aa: CSVPDSTRNTEAFF

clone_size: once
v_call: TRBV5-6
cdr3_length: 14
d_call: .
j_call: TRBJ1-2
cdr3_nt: TGTGCCAGCAGCTTCGGACAGTCACCTAGAAGCTACACCTTC
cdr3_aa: CASSFGQSPRSYTF

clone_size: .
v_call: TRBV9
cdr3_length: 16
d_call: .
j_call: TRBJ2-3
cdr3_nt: TGTGCCAGCAGCTGGGAGGGGGGGAGCGGGACAGATACGCAGTATTTT
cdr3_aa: CASSWEGGSGTDTQYF

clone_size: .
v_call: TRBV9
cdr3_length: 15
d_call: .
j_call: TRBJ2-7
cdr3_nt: TGTGCCAGCAGCGTAGATGGGACATTGGTATACGAGCAGTACTTC
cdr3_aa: CASSVDGTLVYEQYF

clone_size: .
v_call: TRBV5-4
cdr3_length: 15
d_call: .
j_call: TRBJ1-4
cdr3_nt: TGTGCCAGCAGCTTAAATCGGGCAGTTAATGAAAAACTGTTTTTT
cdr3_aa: CASSLNRAVNEKLFF

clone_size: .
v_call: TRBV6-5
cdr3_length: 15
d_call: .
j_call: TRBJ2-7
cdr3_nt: TGTGCCAGCAGTTACTATAAGAGCCCCGTGGACGAGCAGTACTTC
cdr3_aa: CASSYYKSPVDEQYF

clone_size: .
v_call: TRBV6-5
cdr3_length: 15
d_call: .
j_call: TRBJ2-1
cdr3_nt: TGTGCCAGCAGTTACGAGGGGATAAGATACAATGAGCAGTTCTTC
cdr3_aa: CASSYEGIRYNEQFF

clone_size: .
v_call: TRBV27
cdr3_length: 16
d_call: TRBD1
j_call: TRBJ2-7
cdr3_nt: TGTGCCAGCAGTTTACGGGGACAGGTAGCAACCTACGAGCAGTACTTC
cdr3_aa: CASSLRGQVATYEQYF

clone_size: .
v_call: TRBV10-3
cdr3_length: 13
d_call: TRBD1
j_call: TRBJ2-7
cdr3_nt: TGTGCCATCAAAACAGGGGAAACCTACGAGCAGTACTTC
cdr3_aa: CAIKTGETYEQYF

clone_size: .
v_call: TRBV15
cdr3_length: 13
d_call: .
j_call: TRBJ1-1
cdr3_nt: TGTGCCACCAGCAGAGACGTGCACACTGAAGCTTTCTTT
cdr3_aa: CATSRDVHTEAFF

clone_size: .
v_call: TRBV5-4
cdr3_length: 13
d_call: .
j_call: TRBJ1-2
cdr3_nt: TGTGCCAGCAGCCCGGCCAGGTTGGATGGCTACACCTTC
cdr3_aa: CASSPARLDGYTF